The 23 T cell receptor beta chains reported below all come from one sample, sequenced in a study of glioma-infiltrating T cells after dendritic cell vaccination. Profiled with immunoSEQ multiplex PCR; TCRdb holds only in-frame clones, not every one. The profile shows 80,000 to 100,000 clones, roughly three quarters of them singletons. The material sequenced was blood, taken before dendritic cell vaccination. Receptors originate from a human donor with glioblastoma.

The chain uses TRBV19 and TRBJ2-4, with 7 bases that match TRBD1. The CDR3 sequence is 14 residues long. V shed 6 bases, J shed 10 bases, and the junction held 12 bases outside the gene matches. CDR1 LNHDA and CDR2 SQIVND come from the germline V gene (reference sequence). This CDR3 is CASRGTVPKTIQYF. The CDR3 DNA reads as TGTGCCAGTAGGGGGACAGTTCCCAAAACTATTCAGTACTTC.

The chain has TRBV25-1 and TRBJ2-1; D uncertain. Trimming cost V 1 base and J 8 bases, with 9 bases left between them. Germline V gives CDR1 MGHDK, CDR2 SYGVNS. This CDR3 contains 13 residues. Written as DNA, the CDR3 is TGTGCCAGCAGTGAATGGATGGGCGATGAGCAGTTCTTC. It encodes CASSEWMGDEQFF.

For the CDR3, the DNA is TGTGCCAGCAGCCCACCCGGGGGGATCACTCAGCCCCAGCATTTT. Amino acids: CASSPPGGITQPQHF. The chain employs TRBV7-8 and TRBJ1-5; D may be TRBD1 (5 bases). Trimming shortened V by 5 bases and J by 6 bases, and 17 bases separated the two germline ends. This CDR3 region has 15 residues. Germline CDR1 reads SGHVS; CDR2 reads FQNEAQ.

The V gene is TRBV12-5, the J gene TRBJ1-1; possible D gene TRBD1, 6 bases. The CDR3 totals 17 residues. V was trimmed by 0 bases and J by 1 base, leaving 15 bases between them. Per the germline V gene, CDR1 is LGHNT and CDR2 is FRNRAP. As DNA, the CDR3 is TGTGCTAGTGGTTTGGTAAGCGGAACAGGGCGGAACACTGAAGCTTTCTTT. Its protein product is CASGLVSGTGRNTEAFF.

The chain recombines TRBV27 with TRBJ2-7, with 8 nucleotides matching TRBD2. Germline values: CDR1 MNHEY, CDR2 SMNVEV (reference sequence). With 0 bases clipped from V and 7 bases from J, the junction kept 11 bases outside the gene matches. There are 16 residues in the CDR3. The CDR3 nucleotides are TGTGCCAGCAGTTTATCGAGCAGCGGGGGTGTGAAAGAGCAGTACTTC. Translation gives CASSLSSSGGVKEQYF.

Details on this clone: Because it lacks the conserved phenylalanine or tryptophan at the end, this CDR3 is likely a read error. The V and J genes are TRBV2 and TRBJ1-2; 9 nucleotides agree with TRBD1. Germline CDR1 and CDR2: SNHLY and FYNNEI. J was trimmed by 4 bases and V by 2 bases; bases with no gene match: 5. The CDR3 loop spans 15 amino acids. This chain's CDR3 is CASSENRGLGYGYTL. CDR3 DNA: TGTGCCAGCAGTGAAAACAGGGGGCTTGGCTATGGCTACACCCTC.

This chain uses TRBV9 with TRBJ2-3; 13 bases line up with TRBD2. The CDR3 is 17 amino acids. Germline CDR1 is SGDLS and CDR2 is YYNGEE. Trimming cost V 2 bases and J 0 bases; bases outside gene matches: 3. Written as DNA, the CDR3 is TGTGCCAGCAGCGTCGGACTAGCGGGAGCTAGCACAGATACGCAGTATTTT. Amino acid sequence: CASSVGLAGASTDTQYF.

The J gene is TRBJ1-4, the V gene TRBV18, with a tentative D call TRBD1 (5 bases). This CDR3 spans 15 amino acids. The V end lost 0 bases, the J end lost 8 bases, and 13 bases lay between the germline ends. The germline CDR1 and CDR2 sequences are KGHSH and LQKENI. CDR3 region: CASSPPDQGGEKLFF. In nucleotides, the CDR3 is TGTGCCAGCTCACCACCGGACCAGGGAGGGGAAAAACTGTTTTTT.

A single count supports this clone. The V call is TRBV4-2, the J call TRBJ2-1; possible D gene TRBD2, 5 bases. The CDR3 runs 16 residues. The germline V gene has CDR1 LGHNA and CDR2 YNFKEQ. V was shortened by 4 bases and J by 3 bases, with 16 bases between the two germline ends. The CDR3 nucleotides are TGTGCCAGCAGCCGTATGGGGTCTAGCAGCTACAATGAGCAGTTCTTC. Translation gives CASSRMGSSSYNEQFF.

Worth noting for this clone: In the same sample, other DNA sequences code for this CDR3. This chain connects TRBV6-1 to TRBJ1-4, with 8 bases matching TRBD1. CDR1 and CDR2 (germline): MNHNS, SASEGT. The CDR3 has 15 amino acids. V was clipped by 5 bases and J by 7 bases; unmatched bases: 9. CDR3 DNA: TGTGCCAGCAGTTCCCGAGACAGGGGTCTTGAAAAACTGTTTTTT. The encoded protein is CASSSRDRGLEKLFF.

The J gene is TRBJ1-1, the V gene TRBV5-4; D is possibly TRBD1 (6 bases). The CDR3 loop spans 14 amino acids. Germline loops: CDR1 SGHNT, CDR2 YYREEE (reference sequence). Trimming shortened V by 5 bases and J by 3 bases, and 14 bases separated the two germline ends. The CDR3 region has the DNA TGTGCCAGCAGGGTCGGGGGGCGGGACACTGAAGCTTTCTTT. Translating gives CASRVGGRDTEAFF.

The V gene is TRBV2, the J gene TRBJ1-2; possible D gene TRBD1, 6 bases. Germline CDR1 and CDR2: SNHLY and FYNNEI. The V end was cut by 5 bases, the J end by 14 bases, with 21 bases between. This CDR3 is 13 amino acids long. The CDR3 sequence is CASSRDTSYGWTF. The CDR3 coding sequence is TGTGCCAGCAGTAGGGACACAAGCTATGGCTGGACCTTC.

The chain recombines TRBV7-9 with TRBJ2-2; 9 bases map to TRBD2. V trimming: 5 bases; J trimming: 0 bases; junction bases outside the gene matches: 1. Germline loops: CDR1 SEHNR, CDR2 FQNEAQ (reference sequence). CDR3 length equals 15 residues. CDR3 loop: CASSPSGTNTGELFF. CDR3 DNA sequence: TGTGCCAGCAGCCCTAGCGGGACGAACACCGGGGAGCTGTTTTTT.

V and J are TRBV6-4 and TRBJ2-7; 11 nucleotides line up with TRBD2. This CDR3 has 15 amino acids. Per the germline V gene, CDR1 is MRHNA and CDR2 is SNTAGT. The CDR3 reads CRGGLAVPVLTEQYF. For the CDR3, the DNA is TGTCGAGGGGGACTAGCGGTTCCCGTTTTGACCGAGCAGTACTTC.

This CDR3 is CASSPLPGYYEQYF. The CDR3 coding sequence is TGTGCCAGCTCACCCCTGCCGGGGTACTACGAGCAGTACTTC. The chain employs TRBV18 and TRBJ2-7; a weak D match, TRBD2 (5 bases). The CDR3 consists of 14 residues. Germline assignment: CDR1 KGHSH and CDR2 LQKENI. The ends were cut back, 3 bases at V and 3 bases at J, with 12 bases in the middle.

The chain is built from TRBV2 and TRBJ1-2, with TRBD1 matching over 9 bases. The J segment lost 7 bases and the V segment lost 7 bases, leaving 4 bases of the junction unmatched. CDR3 length equals 12 residues. CDR1 is SNHLY and CDR2 is FYNNEI in the germline V gene. The CDR3 nucleotides are TGTGCCAGCATGGGACAGGGTGGTGGCTACACCTTC. Protein: CASMGQGGGYTF.

Remarks on this clone: Other DNA sequences in the sample encode the same CDR3. CDR3 region: CASSLQGQETQYF. The CDR3 region has the DNA TGCGCCAGCAGCCTACAGGGTCAAGAGACCCAGTACTTC. V gene TRBV5-1 combines with J gene TRBJ2-5, with D perhaps TRBD1 (6 bases). The CDR3 is 13 amino acids. Germline CDR1 is SGHRS and CDR2 is YFSETQ. V was cut by 4 bases and J by 2 bases, with 9 bases left in between.

The rearrangement links TRBV13 to TRBJ2-7; no clear D. CDR3 length: 14 amino acids. V was trimmed by 0 bases and J by 2 bases, leaving 8 bases between them. CDR1 and CDR2 (germline): PRHDT, FYEKMQ (reference sequence). CDR3 region: CASSLGLRPYEQYF. DNA for the CDR3: TGTGCCAGCAGCTTAGGCCTGCGCCCCTACGAGCAGTACTTC.

The chain uses TRBV7-2 and TRBJ1-6; no reliable D call. CDR3 length: 17 amino acids. CDR1 is SGHTA and CDR2 is FQGNSA in the germline V gene. V was shortened by 5 bases and J by 0 bases, with 14 bases between the two germline ends. CDR3 in amino acids: CASSARVRISYNSPLHF. CDR3 in DNA: TGTGCCAGCAGCGCCCGGGTCCGAATCTCCTATAATTCACCCCTCCACTTT. The entire variable domain, with the rest obtained from reference TRBV7-2 and TRBJ1-6, is as follows: GAGVSQSPSNKVTEKGKDVELRCDPISGHTALYWYRQSLGQGLEFLIYFQGNSAPDKSGLPSDRFSAERTGGSVSTLTIQRTQQEDSAVYLCASSARVRISYNSPLHFGNGTRLTVT.

This clone was seen just once. The chain employs TRBV19 and TRBJ2-3; D possibly corresponds to TRBD1 (5 bases). V dropped 7 bases and J dropped 5 bases, with 16 bases sitting between them. Germline V gene data show CDR1 as LNHDA and CDR2 as SQIVND (reference sequence). The CDR3 length is 14 residues. Here the CDR3 reads CASTPGRVRDTQYF. The CDR3 coding sequence is TGTGCCAGTACCCCCGGCAGGGTGAGAGATACGCAGTATTTT.

As concerns this clone: At one end, the junction sequence differs from germline, possibly due to a read error. This chain uses TRBV9 with TRBJ2-3; 7 bases match TRBD2. There are 12 residues in the CDR3. CDR1 is SGDLS, CDR2 YYNGEE, per germline. This chain's CDR3 is CGRAGPPDTQYF. CDR3 sequence (DNA): TGCGGCCGAGCGGGACCACCGGATACGCAGTATTTT. The full variable domain, completed using reference TRBV9 and TRBJ2-3, is DSGVTQTPKHLITATGQRVTLRCSPRSGDLSVYWYQQSLDQGLQFLIQYYNGEERAKGNILERFSAQQFPDLHSELNLSSLELGDSALYFCGRAGPPDTQYFGPGTRLTVL.

The genes are TRBV5-1 and TRBJ2-5; no firm D call. The V end was cut by 0 bases, the J end by 1 base, with 7 bases between. Germline CDR1 reads SGHRS; CDR2 reads YFSETQ. This CDR3 comprises 14 residues. The DNA for the CDR3 is TGCGCCAGCAGCTTGGCCCCAATCCAAGAGACCCAGTACTTC. Translated, it gives CASSLAPIQETQYF.

The genes are TRBV30 and TRBJ1-3; a weak D match, TRBD1 (6 bases). Germline CDR1 is GTSNPN and CDR2 is SVGIG (reference sequence). This CDR3 has 15 residues. The V end was cut by 7 bases, the J end by 3 bases, with 19 bases between. The chain's CDR3 is CAYPGTGRGGNTIYF. The DNA for the CDR3 is TGTGCCTACCCCGGAACAGGGAGGGGTGGAAACACCATATATTTT.